These T cell receptor beta chains were read from a single sample in a study of cytomegalovirus exposure and HLA in healthy donors. Repertoires were generated with immunoSEQ multiplex PCR, while TCRdb's copy carries only in-frame clones and drops some. The sample has around 200,000 clones; 84% are singletons. Sequencing was performed on PBMCs. The receptors were sampled from a girl aged 2 to 9 in good health and CMV-seropositive. Both conserved end residues are part of each CDR3. The order of the fields is V gene, D gene, clone size, CDR3 length, J gene, CDR3 protein, CDR3 DNA. D genes are given only for firm matches. Part of the rows lack a size; the others show once, few, many or a class for expanded clones.

>TRBV19|-|-|13|TRBJ2-7
CASSIFGGNEQYF
TGTGCCAGTAGTATATTCGGCGGGAACGAGCAGTACTTC
>TRBV28|TRBD1|-|15|TRBJ2-7
CASSLTGGLVHEQYF
TGTGCCAGCAGTTTAACAGGGGGACTGGTGCACGAGCAGTACTTC
>TRBV9|-|-|13|TRBJ2-7
CASSTQTGYEQYF
TGTGCCAGCAGCACCCAAACAGGCTACGAGCAGTACTTC
>TRBV6-5|-|-|14|TRBJ1-3
CASSRQDSGNTIYF
TGTGCCAGCAGCCGACAAGACTCTGGAAACACCATATATTTT
>TRBV9|TRBD2|-|17|TRBJ2-1
CASSRTSGGGSYNEQFF
TGTGCCAGCAGCAGGACTAGCGGGGGGGGTTCCTACAATGAGCAGTTCTTC
>TRBV11-3|TRBD2|-|19|TRBJ2-3
CASSAPSGRDPRSTDTQYF
TGTGCCAGCAGCGCACCTAGCGGGAGGGACCCCCGTAGCACAGATACGCAGTATTTT
>TRBV25-1|-|-|11|TRBJ1-1
CASTSGTEAFF
TGTGCCAGCACCTCGGGTACTGAAGCTTTCTTT
>TRBV7-6|TRBD2|-|18|TRBJ2-3
CASSPTLAGGSDTDTQYF
TGTGCCAGCAGCCCCACACTAGCGGGAGGATCGGACACAGATACGCAGTATTTT
>TRBV5-6|-|few|13|TRBJ1-2
CASSFTGLEGYTF
TGTGCCAGCAGTTTCACAGGTTTAGAGGGCTACACCTTC
>TRBV6-5|TRBD1|-|16|TRBJ2-7
CASSYSGQGKTYEQYF
TGTGCCAGCAGTTACTCAGGACAGGGGAAAACCTACGAGCAGTACTTC
>TRBV11-3|TRBD2|-|19|TRBJ2-2
CASSLDKRLAGRPSRELFF
TGTGCCAGCAGCTTAGATAAACGGCTAGCGGGACGCCCGAGCCGGGAGCTGTTTTTT
>TRBV27|TRBD1|-|11|TRBJ2-7
CASRQGREQYF
TGTGCCAGCCGACAGGGTCGCGAGCAGTACTTC
>TRBV7-9|-|-|14|TRBJ1-2
CASSWTAITVGYTF
TGTGCCAGCAGCTGGACAGCAATTACGGTTGGCTACACCTTC
>TRBV11-3|-|-|16|TRBJ2-1
CASSSYSSEDYNEQFF
TGTGCCAGCAGCTCCTACTCTAGCGAGGACTACAATGAGCAGTTCTTC
>TRBV12-5|-|-|16|TRBJ1-4
CASGFGGEATNEKLFF
TGTGCTAGTGGTTTCGGAGGCGAGGCAACTAATGAAAAACTGTTTTTT
>TRBV5-4|TRBD1|-|18|TRBJ1-6
CASTSFGQGGSYNSPLHF
TGTGCCAGCACCAGCTTCGGACAGGGGGGCTCCTATAATTCACCCCTCCACTTT
>TRBV10-3|-|-|15|TRBJ1-3
CAISEGAFSGNTIYF
TGTGCCATCAGTGAAGGGGCTTTCTCTGGAAACACCATATATTTT
>TRBV27|-|-|19|TRBJ2-1
CASSYNGWGAGDGYNEQFF
TGTGCCAGCAGTTACAATGGATGGGGGGCGGGGGACGGCTACAATGAGCAGTTCTTC
>TRBV2|TRBD2|-|14|TRBJ2-7
CASSGWASGSEQYF
TGTGCCAGCAGCGGGTGGGCTAGCGGAAGCGAGCAGTACTTC
>TRBV5-1|TRBD1|-|14|TRBJ1-1
CASSITGENWGAFF
TGCGCCAGCAGCATTACAGGGGAAAATTGGGGCGCTTTCTTT
>TRBV15|-|-|18|TRBJ2-6
CATSRDLVRPGGANVLTF
TGTGCCACCAGCAGAGATTTGGTCCGGCCGGGTGGGGCCAACGTCCTGACTTTC
>TRBV18|-|-|16|TRBJ1-1
CASSPQQGWGNTEAFF
TGTGCCAGCTCACCCCAACAGGGCTGGGGGAACACTGAAGCTTTCTTT
>TRBV7-6|-|-|17|TRBJ2-7
CASSPLYERVSSYEQYF
TGTGCCAGCAGCCCCCTGTATGAGCGGGTAAGCTCCTACGAGCAGTACTTC
>TRBV5-1|TRBD2|-|14|TRBJ2-3
CASSLLAGTDTQYF
TGCGCCAGCAGCTTGCTAGCGGGGACAGATACGCAGTATTTT
>TRBV7-2|TRBD2|-|16|TRBJ2-3
CASRTSTRGGRDTQYF
TGTGCCAGCAGAACTTCGACTCGGGGGGGCCGGGATACGCAGTATTTT
>TRBV5-1|TRBD2|-|15|TRBJ2-3
CASSNSGDRTDTQYF
TGCGCCAGCAGCAATAGCGGGGACCGCACAGATACGCAGTATTTT
>TRBV25-1|TRBD2|-|13|TRBJ2-7
CASSLNSGSEQYF
TGTGCCAGCAGTCTAAATAGCGGGAGCGAGCAGTACTTC
>TRBV30|TRBD1|-|17|TRBJ1-2
CAWSVGFFRTGARGYTF
TGTGCCTGGAGTGTTGGGTTTTTTCGGACAGGGGCTCGTGGCTACACCTTC
>TRBV19|-|-|15|TRBJ2-2
CASRVPRMNTGELFF
TGTGCCAGTAGAGTCCCTAGGATGAACACCGGGGAGCTGTTTTTT
>TRBV5-4|-|-|14|TRBJ1-2
CASSRTEVRGGYTF
TGTGCCAGCAGCCGAACAGAGGTACGGGGTGGCTACACCTTC
>TRBV5-1|TRBD2|once|16|TRBJ2-5
CASSFSSGRPGETQYF
TGCGCCAGCAGTTTCTCGAGCGGGAGGCCCGGGGAGACCCAGTACTTC
>TRBV10-3|-|-|13|TRBJ2-7
CAISEQGSYEQYF
TGTGCCATCAGTGAGCAGGGTTCCTACGAGCAGTACTTC
>TRBV6-5|TRBD1|-|13|TRBJ2-1
CASSPWDSQSPFF
TGTGCCAGCAGCCCCTGGGACAGTCAGAGTCCGTTCTTC
>TRBV15|TRBD2|-|17|TRBJ2-1
CATSSTKLATIYNEQFF
TGTGCCACCAGCAGCACAAAACTAGCGACGATCTACAATGAGCAGTTCTTC
>TRBV2|-|-|13|TRBJ1-2
CASSDQALYGYTF
TGTGCCAGCAGTGATCAGGCGCTTTATGGCTACACCTTC
>TRBV4-1|-|-|14|TRBJ1-1
CASISRGVNTEAFF
TGTGCCAGCATTTCGCGGGGGGTGAACACTGAAGCTTTCTTT
>TRBV28|TRBD1|once|16|TRBJ2-1
CASNRSGQGIFGEQFF
TGTGCCAGCAACCGATCGGGACAGGGTATTTTCGGTGAGCAGTTCTTC
>TRBV5-1|TRBD1|-|16|TRBJ1-1
CASSVTRDSMNTEAFF
TGCGCCAGCAGCGTCACACGGGACAGCATGAACACTGAAGCTTTCTTT
>TRBV5-1|-|-|14|TRBJ2-1
CASSLASQGNEQFF
TGCGCCAGCAGCTTGGCCAGCCAGGGCAATGAGCAGTTCTTC
>TRBV4-1|TRBD2|-|18|TRBJ2-1
CASSQDPKLAGLYNEQFF
TGCGCCAGCAGCCAAGATCCGAAACTAGCGGGACTCTACAATGAGCAGTTCTTC
>TRBV4-1|TRBD1|-|14|TRBJ1-4
CASRIRDRGEKLFF
TGCGCCAGCAGAATCCGGGACAGGGGCGAAAAACTGTTTTTT
>TRBV19|-|-|14|TRBJ1-5
CASSMVRSNQPQHF
TGTGCCAGTAGTATGGTGAGGAGCAATCAGCCCCAGCATTTT
>TRBV6-1|TRBD1|-|14|TRBJ2-7
CASSVRQGAYEQYF
TGTGCCAGCAGTGTTCGACAGGGAGCGTACGAGCAGTACTTC
>TRBV19|TRBD1|-|16|TRBJ1-5
CASSIRTGHSNQPQHF
TGTGCCAGTAGTATTCGGACAGGGCATAGCAATCAGCCCCAGCATTTT
>TRBV9|-|-|15|TRBJ1-1
CASSVGFGMGTEAFF
TGTGCCAGCAGCGTGGGCTTCGGCATGGGCACTGAAGCTTTCTTT
>TRBV6-6|-|-|16|TRBJ1-6
CASSYSLAGEGSPLHF
TGTGCCAGCAGTTACTCGTTGGCAGGGGAAGGTTCACCCCTCCACTTT
>TRBV28|-|-|15|TRBJ1-2
CASSLAKADRYGYTF
TGTGCCAGCAGTTTGGCGAAAGCGGATAGATATGGCTACACCTTC
>TRBV10-3|TRBD1|-|14|TRBJ2-3
CAIRTGSRTDTQYF
TGTGCCATCAGGACAGGGAGTCGCACAGATACGCAGTATTTT
>TRBV2|TRBD1|once|17|TRBJ2-4
CASSARVTGSGKNIQYF
TGTGCCAGCAGTGCTAGGGTGACAGGGTCGGGCAAAAACATTCAGTACTTC
>TRBV2|TRBD1|-|15|TRBJ1-5
CASSTGTGFQSAQHF
TGTGCCAGCAGTACCGGGACAGGGTTTCAATCAGCCCAGCATTTT
>TRBV5-4|TRBD1|-|16|TRBJ1-3
CASSLAGTASGNTIYF
TGTGCCAGCAGCTTGGCAGGGACAGCGTCTGGAAACACCATATATTTT
>TRBV30|TRBD2|-|12|TRBJ2-5
CAWSRREGEQYF
TGTGCCTGGAGTCGGCGGGAGGGGGAGCAGTACTTC
>TRBV20-1|-|-|11|TRBJ1-2
CSASRGTGYTF
TGCAGTGCTAGTCGGGGGACTGGCTACACCTTC
>TRBV10-3|-|-|11|TRBJ1-2
CAISGGRGYTF
TGTGCCATCAGCGGGGGGCGAGGCTACACCTTC
>TRBV20-1|-|few|11|TRBJ2-5
CSGRGTETQYF
TGCAGTGGACGGGGGACCGAGACCCAGTACTTC